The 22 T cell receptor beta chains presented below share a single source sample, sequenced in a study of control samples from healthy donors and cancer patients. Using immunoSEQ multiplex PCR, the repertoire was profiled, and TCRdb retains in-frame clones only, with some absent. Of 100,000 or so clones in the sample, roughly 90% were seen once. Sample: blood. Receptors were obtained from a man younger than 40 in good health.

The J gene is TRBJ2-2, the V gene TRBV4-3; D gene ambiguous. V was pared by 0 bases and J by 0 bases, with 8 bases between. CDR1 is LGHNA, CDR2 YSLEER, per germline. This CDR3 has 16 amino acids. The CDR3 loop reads CASSQERVSNTGELFF. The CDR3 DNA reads TGCGCCAGCAGCCAAGAACGGGTTTCGAACACCGGGGAGCTGTTTTTT.

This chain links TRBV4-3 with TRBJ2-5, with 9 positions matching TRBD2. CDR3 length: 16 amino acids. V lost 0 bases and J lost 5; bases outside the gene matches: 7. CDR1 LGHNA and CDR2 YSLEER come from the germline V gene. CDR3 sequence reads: CASSQDRASGGETQYF. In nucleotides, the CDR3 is TGCGCCAGCAGCCAAGATCGGGCGAGCGGGGGGGAGACCCAGTACTTC.

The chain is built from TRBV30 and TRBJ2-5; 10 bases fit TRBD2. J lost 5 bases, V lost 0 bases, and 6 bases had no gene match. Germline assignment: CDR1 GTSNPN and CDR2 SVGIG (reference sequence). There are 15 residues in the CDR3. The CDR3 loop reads CAWSVLAGAGETQYF. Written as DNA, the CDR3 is TGTGCCTGGAGTGTCCTAGCGGGGGCTGGGGAGACCCAGTACTTC.

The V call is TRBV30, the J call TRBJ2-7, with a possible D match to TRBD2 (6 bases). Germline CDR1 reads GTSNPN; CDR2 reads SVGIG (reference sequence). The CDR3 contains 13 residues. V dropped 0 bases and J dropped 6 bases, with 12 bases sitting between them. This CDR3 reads CAWSVGEASEQYF. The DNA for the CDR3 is TGTGCCTGGAGTGTGGGGGAGGCGTCCGAGCAGTACTTC.

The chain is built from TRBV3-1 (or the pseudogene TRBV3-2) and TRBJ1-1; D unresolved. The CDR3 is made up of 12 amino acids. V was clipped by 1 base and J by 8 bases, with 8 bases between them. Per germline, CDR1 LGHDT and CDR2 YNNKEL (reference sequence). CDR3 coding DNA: TGTGCCAGCAGCCAAGGATCCCGAGAAGCTTTCTTT. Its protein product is CASSQGSREAFF.

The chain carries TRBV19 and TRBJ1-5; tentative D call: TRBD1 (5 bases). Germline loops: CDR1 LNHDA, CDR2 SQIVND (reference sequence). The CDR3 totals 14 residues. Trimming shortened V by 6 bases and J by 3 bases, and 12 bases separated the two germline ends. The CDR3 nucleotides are TGTGCCAGTAGGTACCGGGACCACAATCAGCCCCAGCATTTT. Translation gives CASRYRDHNQPQHF.

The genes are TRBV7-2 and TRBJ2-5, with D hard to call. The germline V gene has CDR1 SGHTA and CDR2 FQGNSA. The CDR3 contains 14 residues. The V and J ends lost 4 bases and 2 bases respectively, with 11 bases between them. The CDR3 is CASSSRGIQETQYF. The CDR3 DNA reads TGTGCCAGCAGCTCCCGTGGGATACAAGAGACCCAGTACTTC. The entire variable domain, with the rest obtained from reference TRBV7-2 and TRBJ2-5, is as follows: GAGVSQSPSNKVTEKGKDVELRCDPISGHTALYWYRQSLGQGLEFLIYFQGNSAPDKSGLPSDRFSAERTGGSVSTLTIQRTQQEDSAVYLCASSSRGIQETQYFGPGTRLLVL.

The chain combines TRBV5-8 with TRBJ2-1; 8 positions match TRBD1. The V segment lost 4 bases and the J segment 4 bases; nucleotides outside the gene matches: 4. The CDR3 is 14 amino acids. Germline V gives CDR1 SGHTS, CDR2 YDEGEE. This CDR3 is CASSTRTGYNEQFF. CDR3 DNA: TGTGCCAGCAGCACGAGGACAGGGTACAATGAGCAGTTCTTC.

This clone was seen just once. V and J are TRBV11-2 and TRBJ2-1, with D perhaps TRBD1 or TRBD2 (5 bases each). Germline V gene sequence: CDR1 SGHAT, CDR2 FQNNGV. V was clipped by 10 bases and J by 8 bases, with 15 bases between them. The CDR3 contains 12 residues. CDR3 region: CATNPGRYEQFF. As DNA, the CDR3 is TGTGCCACGAACCCGGGGCGGTATGAGCAGTTCTTC. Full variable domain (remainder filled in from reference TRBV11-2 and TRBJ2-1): EAGVAQSPRYKIIEKRQSVAFWCNPISGHATLYWYQQILGQGPKLLIQFQNNGVVDDSQLPKDRFSAERLKGVDSTLKIQPAKLEDSAVYLCATNPGRYEQFFGPGTRLTVL.

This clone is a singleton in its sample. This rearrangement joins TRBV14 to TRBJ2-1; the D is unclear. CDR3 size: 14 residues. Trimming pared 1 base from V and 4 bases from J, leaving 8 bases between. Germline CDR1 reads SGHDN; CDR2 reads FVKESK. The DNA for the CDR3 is TGTGCCAGCAGCCAAGGCCCCGGATACAATGAGCAGTTCTTC. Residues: CASSQGPGYNEQFF.

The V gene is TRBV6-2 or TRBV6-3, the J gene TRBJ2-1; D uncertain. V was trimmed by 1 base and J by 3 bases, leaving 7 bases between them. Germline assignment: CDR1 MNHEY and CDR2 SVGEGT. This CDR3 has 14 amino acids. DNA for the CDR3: TGTGCCAGCAGTTACTATGAAGACTACAATGAGCAGTTCTTC. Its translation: CASSYYEDYNEQFF.

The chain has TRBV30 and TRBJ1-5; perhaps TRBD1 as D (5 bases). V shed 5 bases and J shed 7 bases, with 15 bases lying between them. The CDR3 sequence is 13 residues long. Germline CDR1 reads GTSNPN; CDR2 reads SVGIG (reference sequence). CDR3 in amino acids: CAWSLWGNQPQHF. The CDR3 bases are TGTGCCTGGTCCCTTTGGGGGAACCAGCCCCAGCATTTT.

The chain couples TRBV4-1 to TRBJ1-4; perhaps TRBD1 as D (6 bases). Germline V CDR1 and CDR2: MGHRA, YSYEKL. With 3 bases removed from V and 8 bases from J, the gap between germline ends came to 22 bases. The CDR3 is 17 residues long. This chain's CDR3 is CASSQRGGVGGGEKLFF. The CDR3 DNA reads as TGCGCCAGCAGCCAGAGAGGTGGGGTCGGAGGGGGGGAAAAACTGTTTTTT.

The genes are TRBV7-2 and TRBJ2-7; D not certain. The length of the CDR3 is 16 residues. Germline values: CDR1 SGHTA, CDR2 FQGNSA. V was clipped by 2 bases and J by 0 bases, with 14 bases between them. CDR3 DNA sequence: TGTGCCAGCAGCTTACTTACCCGGGTCAGCTCCTACGAGCAGTACTTC. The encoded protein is CASSLLTRVSSYEQYF. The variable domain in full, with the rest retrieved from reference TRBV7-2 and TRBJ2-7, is GAGVSQSPSNKVTEKGKDVELRCDPISGHTALYWYRQSLGQGLEFLIYFQGNSAPDKSGLPSDRFSAERTGGSVSTLTIQRTQQEDSAVYLCASSLLTRVSSYEQYFGPGTRLTVT.

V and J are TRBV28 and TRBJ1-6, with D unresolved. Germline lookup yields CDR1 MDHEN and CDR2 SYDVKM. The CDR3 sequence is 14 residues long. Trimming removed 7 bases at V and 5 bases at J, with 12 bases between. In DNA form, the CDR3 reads TGTGCCAGCAAAAGGCTTCGGGATAATTCACCCCTCCACTTT. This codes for CASKRLRDNSPLHF.

CDR3 in amino acids: CASSRDSTTNSNQPQHF. The CDR3 nucleotides are TGTGCCAGCAGCCGCGACAGTACCACAAATAGCAATCAGCCCCAGCATTTT. The chain combines TRBV7-2 with TRBJ1-5; weak D call: TRBD1 (5 bases). The CDR3 is 17 residues long. V shed 5 bases and J shed 0 bases, with 17 bases lying between them. Germline V gene data show CDR1 as SGHTA and CDR2 as FQGNSA.

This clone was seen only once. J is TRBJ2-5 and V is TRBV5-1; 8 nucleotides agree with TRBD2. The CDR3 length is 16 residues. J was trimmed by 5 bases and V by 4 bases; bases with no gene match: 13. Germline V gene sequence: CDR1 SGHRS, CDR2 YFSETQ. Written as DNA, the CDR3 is TGCGCCAGCAGCCCCGGACTAGCTCGAGAATGGGAGACCCAGTACTTC. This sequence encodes CASSPGLAREWETQYF.

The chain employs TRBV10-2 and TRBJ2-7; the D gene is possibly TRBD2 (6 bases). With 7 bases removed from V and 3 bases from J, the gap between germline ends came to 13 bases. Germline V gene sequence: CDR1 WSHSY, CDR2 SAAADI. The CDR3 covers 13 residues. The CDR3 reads CASKKEGSYEQYV. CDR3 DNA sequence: TGCGCCAGCAAAAAGGAGGGCAGCTACGAGCAGTACGTC.

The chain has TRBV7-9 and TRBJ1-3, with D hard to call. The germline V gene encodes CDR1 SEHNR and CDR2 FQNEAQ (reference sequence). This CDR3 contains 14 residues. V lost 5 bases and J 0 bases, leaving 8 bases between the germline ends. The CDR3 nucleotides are TGTGCCAGCAGCCTGGACGGCTCTGGAAACACCATATATTTT. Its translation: CASSLDGSGNTIYF.

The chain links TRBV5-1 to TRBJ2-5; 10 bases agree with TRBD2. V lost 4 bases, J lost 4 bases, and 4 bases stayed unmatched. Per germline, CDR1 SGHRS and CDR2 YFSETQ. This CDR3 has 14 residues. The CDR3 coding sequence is TGCGCCAGCAGCAGTAGCGGGGGGACAGAGACCCAGTACTTC. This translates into CASSSSGGTETQYF.

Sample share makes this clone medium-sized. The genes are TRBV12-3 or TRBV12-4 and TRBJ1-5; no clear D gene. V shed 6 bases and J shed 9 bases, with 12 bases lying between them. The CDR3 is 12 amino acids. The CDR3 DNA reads TGTGCCAGCAGATCCTTGGATGGGCCCCAGCATTTT. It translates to CASRSLDGPQHF.

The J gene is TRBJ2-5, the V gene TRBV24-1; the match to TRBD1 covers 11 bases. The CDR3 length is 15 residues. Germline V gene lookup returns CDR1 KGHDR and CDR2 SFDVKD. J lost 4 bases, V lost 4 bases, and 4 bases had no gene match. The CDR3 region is CATSDRTGGRETQYF. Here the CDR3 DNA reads TGTGCCACCAGTGACAGGACAGGGGGCAGAGAGACCCAGTACTTC.